The entry below describes one T cell receptor (beta chain). Its antigen is not identified. In germline, CDR1 is LGHNT, CDR2 FRNRAP. V shed 2 bases and J shed 4 bases, with 7 bases lying between them. This CDR3 contains 13 residues. Sampling of blood occurred at baseline, cycle 4 day 1, and cycle 7 day 1. These data come from a study of OX40 agonist ivuxolimab in advanced cancers. Whole-study findings and limits: There were, on average, more expanded clones in CD8+ T cells than in CD4+. Some patients who did not respond also had low normalized T-cell clonal expansion.

The table came from immunoSEQ multiplex PCR; TCRdb's copy has only in-frame clones and leaves some out. Of 60,000 to 80,000 clones detected, 84% appear once; the ten largest clones hold 1.5% to 2%. This clonotype was obtained from an adult with an advanced solid tumor such as melanoma, head and neck, liver or kidney cancer. This sample comprised CD4+ or CD8+ T cells sorted from blood, obtained in a trial of the OX40 agonist ivuxolimab. The rearrangement links TRBV12-5 to TRBJ2-3; no clear D. The CDR3 protein is CASGLPTSDTQYF. The CDR3 coding sequence is TGTGCTAGTGGTTTGCCCACATCAGATACGCAGTATTTT.